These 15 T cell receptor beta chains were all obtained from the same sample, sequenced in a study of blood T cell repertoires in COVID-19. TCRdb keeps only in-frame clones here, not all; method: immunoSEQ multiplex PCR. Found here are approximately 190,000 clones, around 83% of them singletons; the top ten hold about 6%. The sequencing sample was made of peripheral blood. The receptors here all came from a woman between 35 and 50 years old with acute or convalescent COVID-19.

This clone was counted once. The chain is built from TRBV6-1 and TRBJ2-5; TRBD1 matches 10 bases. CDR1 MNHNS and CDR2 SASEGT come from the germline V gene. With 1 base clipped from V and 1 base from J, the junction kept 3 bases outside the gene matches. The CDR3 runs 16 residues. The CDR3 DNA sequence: TGTGCCAGCAGTGAAGAGGGGACAGGGGTCCAAGAGACCCAGTACTTC. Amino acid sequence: CASSEEGTGVQETQYF.

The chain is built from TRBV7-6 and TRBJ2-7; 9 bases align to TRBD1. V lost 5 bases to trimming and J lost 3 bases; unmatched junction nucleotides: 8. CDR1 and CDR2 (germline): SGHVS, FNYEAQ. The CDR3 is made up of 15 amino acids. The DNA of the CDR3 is TGTGCCAGCAGCGTCCAACAGGGGGCGTTCTACGAGCAGTACTTC. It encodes CASSVQQGAFYEQYF.

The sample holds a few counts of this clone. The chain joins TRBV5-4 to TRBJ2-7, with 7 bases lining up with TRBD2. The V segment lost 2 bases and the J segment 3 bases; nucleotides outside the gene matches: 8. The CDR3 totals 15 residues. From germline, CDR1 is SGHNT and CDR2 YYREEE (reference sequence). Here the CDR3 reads CASSFRLADNYEQYF. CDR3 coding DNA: TGTGCCAGCAGCTTCCGTCTAGCGGACAACTACGAGCAGTACTTC.

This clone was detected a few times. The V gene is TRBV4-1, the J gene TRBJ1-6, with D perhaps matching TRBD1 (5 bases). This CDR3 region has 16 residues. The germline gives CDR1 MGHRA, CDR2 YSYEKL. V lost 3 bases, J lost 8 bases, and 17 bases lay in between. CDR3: CASSHGGSLGDSPLHF. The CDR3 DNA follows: TGCGCCAGCAGCCACGGGGGGAGCCTAGGGGATTCACCCCTCCACTTT.

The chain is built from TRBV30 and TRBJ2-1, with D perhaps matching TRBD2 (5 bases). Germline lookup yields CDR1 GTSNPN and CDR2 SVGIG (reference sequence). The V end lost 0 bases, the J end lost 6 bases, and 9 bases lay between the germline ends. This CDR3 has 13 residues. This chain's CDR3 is CAWSVRETNEQFF. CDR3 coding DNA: TGTGCCTGGAGTGTACGGGAAACCAATGAGCAGTTCTTC.

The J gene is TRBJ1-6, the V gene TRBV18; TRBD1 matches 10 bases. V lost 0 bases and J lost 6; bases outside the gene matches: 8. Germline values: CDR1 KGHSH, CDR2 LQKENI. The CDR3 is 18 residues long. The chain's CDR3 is CASSPPGQGFGFNSPLHF. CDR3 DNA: TGTGCCAGCTCACCACCGGGACAGGGGTTCGGTTTTAATTCACCCCTCCACTTT.

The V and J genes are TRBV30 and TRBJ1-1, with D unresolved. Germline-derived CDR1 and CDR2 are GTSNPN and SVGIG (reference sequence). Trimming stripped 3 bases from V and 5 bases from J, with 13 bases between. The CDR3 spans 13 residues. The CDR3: CAWSGLGGTEAFF. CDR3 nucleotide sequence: TGTGCCTGGAGCGGACTCGGAGGAACTGAAGCTTTCTTT.

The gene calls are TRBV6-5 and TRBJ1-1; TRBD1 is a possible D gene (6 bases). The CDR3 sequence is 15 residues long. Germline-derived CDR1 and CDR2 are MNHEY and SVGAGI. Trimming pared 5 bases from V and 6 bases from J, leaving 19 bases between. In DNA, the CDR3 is TGTGCCAGCAGTACAGGGCTTAGAGCACTACCTGAAGCTTTCTTT. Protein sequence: CASSTGLRALPEAFF.

The CDR3 loop reads CASSLRAHNQPQHF. The CDR3, as DNA: TGTGCCAGCAGTCTCAGGGCCCACAATCAGCCCCAGCATTTT. The chain employs TRBV28 and TRBJ1-5; D possibly corresponds to TRBD1 (5 bases). Germline CDR1 is MDHEN and CDR2 is SYDVKM. This CDR3 is 14 amino acids long. V gave up 5 bases and J gave up 3 bases, with 11 bases separating them.

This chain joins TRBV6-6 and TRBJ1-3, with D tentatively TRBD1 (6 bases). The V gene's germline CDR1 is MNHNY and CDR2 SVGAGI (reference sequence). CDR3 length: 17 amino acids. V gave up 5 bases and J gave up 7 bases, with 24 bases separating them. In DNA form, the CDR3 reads TGTGCCAGCAGTCCCATATCGCGACTCCAGGGGTTGAACACCATATATTTT. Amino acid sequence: CASSPISRLQGLNTIYF.

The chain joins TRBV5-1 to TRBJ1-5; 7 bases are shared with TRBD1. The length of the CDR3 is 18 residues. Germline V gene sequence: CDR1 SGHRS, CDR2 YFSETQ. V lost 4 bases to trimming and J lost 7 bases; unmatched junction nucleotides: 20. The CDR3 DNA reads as TGCGCCAGCAGCCCAGAACCAGACGGGACAGAACAAGGACAGCCCCAGCATTTT. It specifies CASSPEPDGTEQGQPQHF.

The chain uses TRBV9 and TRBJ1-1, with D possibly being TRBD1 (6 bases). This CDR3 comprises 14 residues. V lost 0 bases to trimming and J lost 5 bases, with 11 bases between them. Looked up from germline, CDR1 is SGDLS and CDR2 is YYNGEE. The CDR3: CASSVVGAGTEAFF. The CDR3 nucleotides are TGTGCCAGCAGCGTAGTGGGGGCTGGGACTGAAGCTTTCTTT.

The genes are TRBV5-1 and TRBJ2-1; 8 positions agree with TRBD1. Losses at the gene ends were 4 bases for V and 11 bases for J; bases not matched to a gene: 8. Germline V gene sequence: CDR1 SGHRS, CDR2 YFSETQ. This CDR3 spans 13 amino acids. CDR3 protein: CASSIRQGSKQFF. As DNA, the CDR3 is TGCGCCAGCAGCATACGACAGGGGAGTAAGCAGTTCTTC.

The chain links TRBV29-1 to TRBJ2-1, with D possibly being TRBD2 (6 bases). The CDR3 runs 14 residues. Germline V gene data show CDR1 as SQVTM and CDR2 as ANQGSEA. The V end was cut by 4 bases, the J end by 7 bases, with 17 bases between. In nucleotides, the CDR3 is TGCAGCGTTGTTGGAGGGTTGGTTGGGAATGAGCAGTTCTTC. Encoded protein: CSVVGGLVGNEQFF.

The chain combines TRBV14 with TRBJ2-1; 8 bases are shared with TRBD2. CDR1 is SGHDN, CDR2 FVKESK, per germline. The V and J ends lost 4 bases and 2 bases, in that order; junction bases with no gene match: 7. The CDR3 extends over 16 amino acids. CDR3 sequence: CASSRSGTRAYNEQFF. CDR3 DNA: TGTGCCAGCAGCCGATCCGGGACTAGGGCCTACAATGAGCAGTTCTTC.